Below, 27 T cell receptor beta chains from the same sample are listed, as sequenced in a study of blood T cell repertoires in COVID-19. Only in-frame clones appear in the TCRdb table, and some are missing; sequencing was by immunoSEQ multiplex PCR. Of roughly 250,000 clones listed, nearly 90% were seen once; the top ten hold approximately 2.1%. Sequencing used peripheral blood. The receptors were gathered from a woman between 40 and 55 years old who had recovered from COVID-19.

The V call is TRBV4-3, the J call TRBJ2-5; TRBD1 agrees at 11 bases. V was clipped by 2 bases and J by 5 bases; unmatched bases: 4. Germline V gives CDR1 LGHNA, CDR2 YSLEER. The CDR3 is 15 amino acids. DNA for the CDR3: TGCGCCAGCAGCCAATGGGACAGGGGGGAGGAGACCCAGTACTTC. As protein: CASSQWDRGEETQYF.

This clone was counted only a few times. The chain joins TRBV7-9 to TRBJ2-7; 8 bases align to TRBD1. The germline V gene encodes CDR1 SEHNR and CDR2 FQNEAQ (reference sequence). After removal of 5 bases from V and 5 bases from J, the junction contained 5 bases not matched to a gene. CDR3 length: 13 amino acids. The CDR3 loop reads CASSETGVHEQYF. The DNA for the CDR3 is TGTGCCAGCAGCGAGACAGGGGTCCACGAGCAGTACTTC.

V and J are TRBV30 and TRBJ1-2; D is unresolved. The CDR3 loop spans 14 amino acids. From germline, CDR1 is GTSNPN and CDR2 SVGIG (reference sequence). Trimming took off 0 bases at V and 6 bases at J, with 14 bases between the two ends. In DNA form, the CDR3 reads TGTGCCTGGAGTGTTCAACGGGGAGGGCATGGCTACACCTTC. Its translation: CAWSVQRGGHGYTF.

This chain's CDR3 is CASSMTSGGNNEQFF. The CDR3 nucleotides read TGTGCCAGCAGCATGACTAGCGGGGGGAACAATGAGCAGTTCTTC. The V call is TRBV9, the J call TRBJ2-1; 13 bases are shared with TRBD2. V gave up 4 bases and J gave up 5 bases; unmatched junction bases: 3. The CDR3 has 15 amino acids. CDR1 is SGDLS and CDR2 is YYNGEE in the germline V gene.

The chain joins TRBV11-2 to TRBJ1-2; TRBD1 matches at 11 bases. V shed 1 base, J shed 6 bases, and the junction held 4 bases outside the gene matches. The CDR3 spans 15 residues. Germline V gene data show CDR1 as SGHAT and CDR2 as FQNNGV. The CDR3 DNA reads as TGTGCCAGCAGCTTAGGCCGGGACAGGGGGAATGGCTACACCTTC. Its translation: CASSLGRDRGNGYTF.

The chain combines TRBV7-2 with TRBJ2-5, with D perhaps TRBD2 (5 bases). The germline V and J ends were trimmed by 7 bases and 1 base, with 16 bases remaining between them. The germline V gene encodes CDR1 SGHTA and CDR2 FQGNSA. The CDR3 consists of 15 residues. CDR3 loop: CASKGSRRGQETQYF. CDR3 bases: TGTGCCAGCAAAGGATCACGACGGGGCCAAGAGACCCAGTACTTC.

The chain has TRBV11-2 and TRBJ2-5, with 9 bases matching TRBD1. Germline loops: CDR1 SGHAT, CDR2 FQNNGV. The length of the CDR3 is 15 residues. The V gene end was trimmed by 4 bases and the J gene end by 5 bases; junction bases not matched to a gene: 8. For the CDR3, the DNA is TGTGCCAGCAGCTCCTACAGGGGGCGGTCGGAGACCCAGTACTTC. This gives the protein CASSSYRGRSETQYF.

A single count supports this clone. The chain recombines TRBV5-1 with TRBJ2-3; possible D gene TRBD2, 5 bases. The CDR3 is 14 residues long. The germline V and J ends were trimmed by 0 bases and 3 bases, with 8 bases remaining between them. The germline V gene encodes CDR1 SGHRS and CDR2 YFSETQ. CDR3: CASSLVRGTDTQYF. CDR3 DNA sequence: TGCGCCAGCAGCTTGGTCCGGGGAACAGATACGCAGTATTTT.

J is TRBJ1-2 and V is TRBV21-1. TRBV21-1 is described as a pseudogene. The CDR3 extends over 15 amino acids. The chain's CDR3 is CASSKRSAAVHGYTF. The CDR3 coding sequence is TGTGCCAGCAGCAAACGGAGTGCGGCTGTACATGGCTACACCTTC.

The chain links TRBV24-1 to TRBJ2-2, with D perhaps TRBD1 (6 bases). Germline CDR1 is KGHDR and CDR2 is SFDVKD. The CDR3 runs 16 residues. Trimming removed 3 bases at V and 0 bases at J, with 10 bases between. The CDR3 nucleotides are TGTGCCACCAGTGATCCTGGACAGCCGAACACCGGGGAGCTGTTTTTT. Translated, it gives CATSDPGQPNTGELFF.

This chain uses TRBV28 with TRBJ2-5; 7 bases map to TRBD2. The trim removed 5 bases at V and 7 bases at J, leaving 10 bases unmatched. From germline, CDR1 is MDHEN and CDR2 SYDVKM. The CDR3 covers 14 residues. The CDR3 DNA reads as TGTGCCAGCAGTCCCCGGGGGGTCCGGGGGACCCAGTACTTC. Protein product: CASSPRGVRGTQYF.

The chain combines TRBV7-3 with TRBJ2-7; perhaps TRBD1 as D (6 bases). Trimming removed 1 base from V and 2 bases from J, with 12 bases in between. CDR1 and CDR2 (germline): SGHTA, FQGTGA. This CDR3 is 15 amino acids long. The CDR3 loop is CASSLMAGVPYEQYF. In DNA, the CDR3 is TGTGCCAGCAGCTTAATGGCAGGGGTCCCCTACGAGCAGTACTTC.

This clone was observed once. The chain couples TRBV4-3 to TRBJ1-5; possibly TRBD1 for D (6 bases). With 1 base removed from V and 0 bases from J, the gap between germline ends came to 10 bases. The CDR3 is made up of 16 amino acids. Germline V lookup: CDR1 LGHNA, CDR2 YSLEER. CDR3: CASSQARGYSNQPQHF. The DNA for the CDR3 is TGCGCCAGCAGCCAAGCCAGGGGATATAGCAATCAGCCCCAGCATTTT.

V is TRBV29-1 and J is TRBJ2-2, with TRBD2 matching 15 bases. CDR3 length equals 16 residues. V lost 5 bases, J lost 1 base, and 2 bases stayed unmatched. Looked up from germline, CDR1 is SQVTM and CDR2 is ANQGSEA. The CDR3, as DNA: TGCAGCGTTAAGGGACTAGCGGGAGGGAACACCGGGGAGCTGTTTTTT. Protein product: CSVKGLAGGNTGELFF.

This clone was recorded only once. This chain uses TRBV7-6 with TRBJ2-1; tentatively, D is TRBD2 (6 bases). Trimming stripped 1 base from V and 0 bases from J, with 7 bases between. CDR3 length: 15 amino acids. Germline V gene data show CDR1 as SGHVS and CDR2 as FNYEAQ. The CDR3 here is CASSLEGGSYNEQFF. The CDR3 DNA is TGTGCCAGCAGCTTAGAGGGAGGCTCCTACAATGAGCAGTTCTTC.

This clone was seen more than once but under ten times. J is TRBJ1-4 and V is TRBV6-4; a weak D match, TRBD1 (5 bases). Germline CDR1 MRHNA, CDR2 SNTAGT. The V and J ends lost 0 bases and 8 bases respectively, with 10 bases between them. This CDR3 is 14 amino acids long. CDR3 DNA: TGTGCCAGCAGTGACTCCGGGGGATCGGAAAAACTGTTTTTT. Its translation is CASSDSGGSEKLFF.

The chain links TRBV19 to TRBJ2-7, with D possibly matching TRBD2 (5 bases). V was pared by 5 bases and J by 1 base, with 9 bases between. The CDR3 is 13 residues long. CDR1 and CDR2 (germline): LNHDA, SQIVND (reference sequence). This CDR3 reads CASSSGVSYEQYF. CDR3 sequence (DNA): TGTGCCAGTAGTTCCGGGGTTTCCTACGAGCAGTACTTC.

This sequence joins TRBV3-1 (or the pseudogene TRBV3-2) and TRBJ2-5; 13 bases are shared with TRBD2. CDR3 length equals 16 residues. J was trimmed by 1 base and V by 3 bases; bases with no gene match: 2. Germline V gene data show CDR1 as LGHDT and CDR2 as YNNKEL (reference sequence). This chain's CDR3 is CASSQGLAGRQETQYF. The CDR3 region has the DNA TGTGCCAGCAGCCAGGGACTAGCGGGGCGCCAAGAGACCCAGTACTTC.

The V and J genes are TRBV6-2 or TRBV6-3 and TRBJ2-7; the D gene is possibly TRBD1 (5 bases). The CDR3 covers 15 residues. Trimming cost V 3 bases and J 4 bases, with 16 bases left between them. Germline V gene sequence: CDR1 MNHEY, CDR2 SVGEGT. The CDR3, as DNA: TGTGCCAGCAGTTATTCGGACACGGGTTATTACGAGCAGTACTTC. Translating it yields CASSYSDTGYYEQYF.

The chain has TRBV2 and TRBJ2-1; 7 bases agree with TRBD1. The CDR3 is made up of 14 amino acids. Trimming at V came to 10 bases and at J to 2 bases, leaving 8 bases not matched to a gene. The germline gives CDR1 SNHLY, CDR2 FYNNEI. Written as DNA, the CDR3 is TGTGCCACAATGACAGGGTCCCCCTACAATGAGCAGTTCTTC. This gives the protein CATMTGSPYNEQFF.

This chain links TRBV7-2 with TRBJ2-1; TRBD2 agrees at 7 bases. This CDR3 has 18 residues. J lost 1 base, V lost 1 base, and 10 bases had no gene match. The V gene's germline CDR1 is SGHTA and CDR2 FQGNSA. The CDR3 here is CASSLVVWGAGSYNEQFF. The DNA for the CDR3 is TGTGCCAGCAGCTTAGTCGTTTGGGGAGCGGGGTCCTACAATGAGCAGTTCTTC. The full variable domain, rest sourced from reference TRBV7-2 and TRBJ2-1, is GAGVSQSPSNKVTEKGKDVELRCDPISGHTALYWYRQSLGQGLEFLIYFQGNSAPDKSGLPSDRFSAERTGGSVSTLTIQRTQQEDSAVYLCASSLVVWGAGSYNEQFFGPGTRLTVL.

Only one count was recorded for this clone. The chain joins TRBV12-3 or TRBV12-4 to TRBJ1-2; TRBD1 is a possible D gene (6 bases). V was clipped by 6 bases and J by 2 bases, with 10 bases between them. The CDR3 is made up of 13 amino acids. The CDR3 loop reads CASSFDRNYGYTF. The CDR3 region has the DNA TGTGCCAGCAGCTTTGACAGGAACTATGGCTACACCTTC.

V is TRBV7-9 and J is TRBJ2-7; 8 bases map to TRBD1. After removal of 3 bases from V and 4 bases from J, the junction contained 8 bases not matched to a gene. The CDR3 is made up of 15 amino acids. Germline V lookup: CDR1 SEHNR, CDR2 FQNEAQ (reference sequence). For the CDR3, the DNA is TGTGCCAGCAGCTTGCTCGGGACAGGTGGGTACGAGCAGTACTTC. This codes for CASSLLGTGGYEQYF.

For the CDR3, the DNA is TGTGCCAGCAGCGTCCCGACAGGGGGCACTGAAGCTTTCTTT. Translation gives CASSVPTGGTEAFF. The rearrangement links TRBV7-2 to TRBJ1-1, with TRBD1 matching over 9 bases. The CDR3 loop spans 14 amino acids. Unmatched junction bases numbered 5, after V lost 5 bases and J lost 4 bases. The germline V gene has CDR1 SGHTA and CDR2 FQGNSA.

The chain links TRBV7-8 to TRBJ1-2; 9 bases fit TRBD1. J lost 6 bases, V lost 5 bases, and 7 bases had no gene match. Germline V gene data show CDR1 as SGHVS and CDR2 as FQNEAQ. This CDR3 contains 14 residues. The CDR3 nucleotides are TGTGCCAGCAGCCGCCGGGACAGGGAACATGGCTACACCTTC. Translation gives CASSRRDREHGYTF.

The V and J genes are TRBV10-3 and TRBJ2-2, with TRBD1 matching 9 bases. The CDR3 sequence is 14 residues long. Looked up from germline, CDR1 is ENHRY and CDR2 is SYGVKD. Trimming took 10 bases from V and 1 from J; bases not matched to a gene: 4. CDR3 in DNA: TGTGCCACCTTGGGACAGGGGAACACCGGGGAGCTGTTTTTT. This sequence encodes CATLGQGNTGELFF.

The rearrangement uses TRBV4-2 and TRBJ1-5; D not resolved. Trimming removed 0 bases from V and 7 bases from J, with 13 bases in between. The CDR3 spans 15 residues. CDR1 and CDR2 (germline): LGHNA, YNFKEQ. CDR3 loop: CASSQDLGSVQPQHF. In DNA, the CDR3 is TGTGCCAGCAGCCAAGATCTGGGGAGTGTCCAGCCCCAGCATTTT.